These 7 T cell receptor beta chains were sequenced from one sample in a study of Graves' ophthalmopathy and Graves' hyperthyroidism. RNA transcripts yielded amplified TCR beta CDR3 regions. The first-round RT-PCR employed HTBI primers together with the Qiagen OneStep RT-PCR kit. A multiplex PCR was then performed as the second round. TCRdb reprocessed the multiplex PCR reads via MiXCR and lists one record per CDR3 protein. This repertoire shows over 450,000 distinct CDR3 sequences, approximately 14% found once; its top ten account for more than 8.5%. Input material: blood. The receptors here all came from a young woman with Graves' ophthalmopathy.

This clonotype was observed many times. The chain combines TRBV30 with TRBJ2-7; perhaps D is TRBD1 or TRBD2 (7 bases each). The CDR3 runs to 14 residues. V lost 4 bases and J 0 bases, leaving 13 bases between the germline ends. Germline CDR1 reads GTSNPN; CDR2 reads SVGIG (reference sequence). As DNA, the CDR3 is TGTGCCTGGAAGGGGAGGGGGCCCTCCTACGAGCAGTACTTC. Translated: CAWKGRGPSYEQYF.

This clonotype was seen a handful of times. This chain joins TRBV11-1 and TRBJ2-2, with TRBD1 identical over 8 bases. V shed 2 bases, J shed 3 bases, and the junction held 8 bases outside the gene matches. Germline values: CDR1 SGHAT, CDR2 FQDESV (reference sequence). This CDR3 has 17 amino acids. CDR3 DNA: TGTGCCAGCAGCTTACTCCGACAGGGGTCATACACCGGGGAGCTGTTTTTT. It specifies CASSLLRQGSYTGELFF.

In this sample, this clonotype turned up many times. The chain couples TRBV4-1 to TRBJ2-7; the D gene could be TRBD1 or TRBD2 (6 bases each). Trimming pared 1 base from V and 2 bases from J, leaving 12 bases between. Germline lookup yields CDR1 MGHRA and CDR2 YSYEKL. The CDR3 length is 15 residues. CDR3 residues: CASSQGVRGPYEQYF. CDR3 in DNA: TGCGCCAGCAGCCAAGGGGTCCGGGGGCCCTACGAGCAGTACTTC.

This clonotype has a count of ten or more. The chain recombines TRBV29-1 with TRBJ1-1, with unresolved D. CDR1 SQVTM and CDR2 ANQGSEA come from the germline V gene. Trimming left V 4 bases short and J 5 bases short, with 14 bases between. CDR3 length: 13 amino acids. CDR3 sequence: CSVGVPLGTEAFF. Written as DNA, the CDR3 is TGCAGCGTTGGCGTCCCCCTCGGTACTGAAGCTTTCTTT.

This clonotype was seen a handful of times. This rearrangement joins TRBV7-6 to TRBJ1-2; TRBD1 matches 11 bases. The CDR3 covers 16 residues. Germline V gene lookup returns CDR1 SGHVS and CDR2 FNYEAQ. V shed 7 bases and J 5 bases; nucleotides not matched to a gene: 12. The CDR3 coding sequence is TGTGCCAGCAATCCCCAACCCGGACAGGGGGCTTATGGCTACACCTTC. It codes for CASNPQPGQGAYGYTF.

This clonotype has at least ten counts. CDR3 protein: CASSDGQESNQPQHF. CDR3 coding DNA: TGTGCCAGCAGTGATGGACAGGAGTCAAATCAGCCCCAGCATTTT. The chain combines TRBV28 with TRBJ1-5; 7 positions agree with TRBD1. Looked up from germline, CDR1 is MDHEN and CDR2 is SYDVKM. This CDR3 spans 15 amino acids. V lost 5 bases, J lost 4 bases, and 8 bases stayed unmatched.

Many counts were recorded for this clonotype. Relative to the germline gene, one junction end is altered; a read error may explain this. V gene TRBV9 combines with J gene TRBJ1-2; D might be TRBD1 (5 bases). CDR3 length equals 14 residues. Per germline, CDR1 SGDLS and CDR2 YYNGEE. In nucleotides, the CDR3 is TGTGCCAGCAGCGTAGAACCAGGGAGCTATGGCTGCACCTTC. It translates to CASSVEPGSYGCTF. The entire variable domain, with the rest obtained from reference TRBV9 and TRBJ1-2, is as follows: DSGVTQTPKHLITATGQRVTLRCSPRSGDLSVYWYQQSLDQGLQFLIQYYNGEERAKGNILERFSAQQFPDLHSELNLSSLELGDSALYFCASSVEPGSYGCTFGSGTRLTVV.